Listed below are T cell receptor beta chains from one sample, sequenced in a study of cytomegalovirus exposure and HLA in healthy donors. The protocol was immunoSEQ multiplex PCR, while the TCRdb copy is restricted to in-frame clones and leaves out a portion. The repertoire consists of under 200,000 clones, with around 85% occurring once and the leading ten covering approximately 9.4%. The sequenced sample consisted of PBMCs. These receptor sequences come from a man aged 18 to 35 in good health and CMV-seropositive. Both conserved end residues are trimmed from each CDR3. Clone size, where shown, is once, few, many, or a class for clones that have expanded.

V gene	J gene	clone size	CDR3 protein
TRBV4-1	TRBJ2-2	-	ASSQRAGAFTGELF
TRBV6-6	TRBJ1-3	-	ASSSVPQGNTIY
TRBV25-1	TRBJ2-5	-	ASSDVAFQETQY
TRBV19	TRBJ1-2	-	ASSPWDNGYT
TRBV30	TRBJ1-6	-	AWSVRSWDFESSYNSPLH
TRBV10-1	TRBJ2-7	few	ASSESLRGNEQY
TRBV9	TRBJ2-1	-	ASSPRLAGGHNEQF
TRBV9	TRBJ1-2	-	ASSVGDRESGYT
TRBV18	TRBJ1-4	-	ASSRGLLSTNEKLF
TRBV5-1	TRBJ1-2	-	ASSQWTGGPSNYGYT
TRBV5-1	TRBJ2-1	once	ASSPSLGEYNEQF
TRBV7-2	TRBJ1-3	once	ASSLDNSGNTIY
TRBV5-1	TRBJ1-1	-	ASSLDRANTEAF
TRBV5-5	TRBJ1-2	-	ASSLDGAGGPPGYGYT
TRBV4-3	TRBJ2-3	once	ASSQARGQGWSDTQY
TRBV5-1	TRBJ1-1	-	ASSWDRPNTEAF